A selection of T cell receptor beta chains follows, all from one sample in a study of PD-L1 blockade in urothelial cancer. Measured with immunoSEQ multiplex PCR; TCRdb has only the in-frame clones, and not every one. The data show tens of thousands of clones, 84% seen once. Source: PBMCs, taken around atezolizumab (anti-PD-L1) treatment. The receptors derive from a man aged 60-69 years with urothelial cancer. Both conserved end residues are part of each CDR3. D genes are given only for firm matches. Expanded clones get a size class; other rows say once, few or many, or leave the size out.

d_call j_call clone_size v_call cdr3_aa cdr3_nt
. TRBJ1-4 . TRBV9 CASSVVGQGNEKLFF TGTGCCAGCAGCGTAGTTGGTCAGGGGAATGAAAAACTGTTTTTT
TRBD2 TRBJ2-3 . TRBV9 CASSVFAGEGSDTQYF TGTGCCAGCAGCGTATTTGCGGGAGAGGGATCAGATACGCAGTATTTT
TRBD2 TRBJ2-4 . TRBV12-5 CASGETSGRGGKNIQYF TGTGCTAGTGGCGAGACTAGCGGGAGGGGGGGCAAAAACATTCAGTACTTC
TRBD1 TRBJ2-5 . TRBV7-9 CASTLSPGTGVRETQYF TGTGCCAGCACCCTATCACCCGGGACAGGGGTCAGGGAGACCCAGTACTTC
. TRBJ2-1 . TRBV7-2 CASSFPGVNEQFF TGTGCCAGCAGCTTCCCAGGGGTCAATGAGCAGTTCTTC
. TRBJ1-5 . TRBV2 CASSGESNQPQHF TGTGCCAGCAGTGGCGAAAGCAATCAGCCCCAGCATTTT
. TRBJ1-2 few TRBV10-3 CAISESWGPYGYTF TGTGCCATCAGTGAGTCGTGGGGGCCCTATGGCTACACCTTC
. TRBJ1-5 . TRBV6-1 CASSESGRQPQHF TGTGCCAGCAGTGAGTCAGGGCGTCAGCCCCAGCATTTT
. TRBJ1-2 . TRBV27 CASSSLTATNYGYTF TGTGCCAGCAGTTCCCTGACAGCTACTAACTATGGCTACACCTTC
TRBD1 TRBJ1-2 . TRBV10-3 CAISKGQGFGYTF TGTGCCATCAGTAAGGGACAGGGTTTTGGCTACACCTTC
TRBD1 TRBJ2-1 . TRBV28 CASSARRQGSSYNEQFF TGTGCCAGCAGTGCCCGGCGACAGGGAAGCTCCTACAATGAGCAGTTCTTC
. TRBJ2-1 . TRBV28 CASRSLYEQFF TGTGCCAGCAGATCCCTATATGAGCAGTTCTTC
TRBD2 TRBJ2-3 . TRBV19 CASHSQAGGGIRDTQYF TGTGCCAGTCACTCTCAAGCCGGGGGGGGGATCAGAGATACGCAGTATTTT
. TRBJ2-7 . TRBV27 CASSPGASSYEQYF TGTGCCAGCAGTCCTGGGGCTAGTTCCTACGAGCAGTACTTC
TRBD1 TRBJ2-7 . TRBV7-9 CASSLGQGNKGPEQYF TGTGCCAGCAGCCTTGGACAGGGGAACAAGGGACCCGAGCAGTACTTC
TRBD1 TRBJ2-4 once TRBV29-1 CSVGTGNGNIQYF TGCAGCGTAGGGACAGGAAATGGAAACATTCAGTACTTC
TRBD2 TRBJ2-7 . TRBV5-4 CASSSNALAGLYEQYF TGTGCCAGCAGCTCGAACGCACTAGCGGGACTCTACGAGCAGTACTTC
TRBD2 TRBJ2-1 . TRBV7-8 CASSSPGSGGAESKFF TGTGCCAGCAGCTCCCCAGGTAGCGGGGGGGCCGAGTCTAAGTTCTTC
TRBD1 TRBJ2-5 . TRBV19 CASSRTGQAGFETQYF TGTGCCAGTAGCCGAACCGGACAGGCGGGCTTTGAGACCCAGTACTTC
. TRBJ2-3 . TRBV13 CASSPSSTDTQYF TGTGCCAGCAGCCCCTCGAGCACAGATACGCAGTATTTT
TRBD2 TRBJ2-7 . TRBV15 CATSNWRENYEQYF TGTGCCACCAGCAATTGGCGGGAGAACTACGAGCAGTACTTC
TRBD1 TRBJ2-3 . TRBV27 CASSPWTGGTDTQYF TGTGCCAGCAGTCCTTGGACAGGGGGCACGGATACGCAGTATTTT
TRBD1 TRBJ2-3 . TRBV4-3 CASSLDRDSTDTQYF TGCGCCAGCAGCCTTGACAGGGATAGCACAGATACGCAGTATTTT
. TRBJ2-7 once TRBV7-6 CASSLVSQYEQYF TGTGCCAGCAGCTTAGTGAGTCAATACGAGCAGTACTTC
. TRBJ2-1 . TRBV5-1 CASSRGAGFNEQFF TGCGCCAGCAGCCGGGGGGCGGGATTTAATGAGCAGTTCTTC
TRBD1 TRBJ1-3 . TRBV4-1 CASRLVGQGRNTIYF TGCGCCAGCAGACTAGTAGGACAGGGGCGAAACACCATATATTTT
TRBD1 TRBJ2-3 . TRBV5-1 CASRLTGDRGSDTQYF TGCGCCAGCAGACTGACGGGGGACAGGGGTTCAGATACGCAGTATTTT
. TRBJ1-1 . TRBV9 CASSLGTPDEAFF TGTGCCAGCAGCCTTGGGACACCCGATGAAGCTTTCTTT
. TRBJ2-3 . TRBV5-1 CASSSPLAPTDTQYF TGCGCCAGCAGCTCTCCACTAGCCCCCACAGATACGCAGTATTTT